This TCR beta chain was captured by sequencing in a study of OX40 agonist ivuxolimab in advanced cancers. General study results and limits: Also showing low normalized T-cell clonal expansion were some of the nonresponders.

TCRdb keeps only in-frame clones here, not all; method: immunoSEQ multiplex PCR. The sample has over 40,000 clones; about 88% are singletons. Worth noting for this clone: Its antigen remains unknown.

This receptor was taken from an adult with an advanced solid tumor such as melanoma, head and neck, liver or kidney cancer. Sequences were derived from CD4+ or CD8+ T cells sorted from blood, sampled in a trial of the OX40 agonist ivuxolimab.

CDR3 DNA sequence: TGTGCCAGCAGTGAAACGGCTAGCGGACGGAATGAGCAGTTCTTC. Protein: CASSETASGRNEQFF. The chain is built from TRBV6-1 and TRBJ2-1; TRBD2 aligns across 7 bases. The CDR3 runs 15 residues. V lost 2 bases and J lost 7; bases outside the gene matches: 8. The germline CDR1 and CDR2 sequences are MNHNS and SASEGT.